One T cell receptor (beta chain) is described in this entry. No antigen is known for it. One entry per CDR3 protein results from TCRdb running MiXCR on the 5' RACE reads. This table holds under 650,000 distinct CDR3 sequences, approximately 18% found once. This entry belongs to a study of T-cell memory formation after mild COVID-19. Study-wide background: TCR clusters mostly belonged to single donors.

This CDR3 is built from 13 residues. The germline V gene has CDR1 ENHRY and CDR2 SYGVKD. The V end lost 0 bases, the J end lost 13 bases, and 13 bases lay between the germline ends. Study-level results: Day 15 to 85 contracting clones showed balanced CD4/CD8; day 15 to 37 expanders favored CD4+. CD4+ contracting clones lay mainly in CM and EM, CD8+ ones in EMRA. Some SARS-CoV-2-responding clones were already detected in memory before infection.

The TCR originated in an adult woman who had mild COVID-19 (a few samples of this study predate the infection). Cell type and time point are not known. The chain has TRBV10-3 and TRBJ1-5, with D tentatively TRBD1 (6 bases). The specimen was PBMCs or a T cell subset sorted from them (not recorded which). The CDR3 reads CAISESSSGVQHF. Here the CDR3 DNA reads TGTGCCATCAGTGAGTCGTCTTCAGGGGTTCAGCATTTT.